This entry lists 15 T cell receptor beta chains sequenced from one sample in a study of identical twins. TCRdb redid the calling of the 5' RACE reads with MiXCR, one entry per CDR3 protein. The table records 250,000 or so distinct CDR3 sequences, about 8.5% of them present only once. This sample also appeared in a second study, on yellow fever vaccine responses in identical twins.

What was sequenced was CD8+ T cells sorted from blood. Source of these receptors: a woman aged 18-29 years in good health.

This clonotype was seen a handful of times. V gene TRBV12-3 or TRBV12-4 combines with J gene TRBJ2-3; TRBD2 might be the D (5 bases). The V and J ends lost 5 bases and 6 bases respectively, with 15 bases between them. CDR3 length: 14 residues. CDR3: CASSPPSGRDTQYF. CDR3 coding DNA: TGTGCCAGCAGTCCCCCCAGCGGTCGGGATACGCAGTATTTT.

The rearrangement links TRBV12-3 or TRBV12-4 to TRBJ1-5; D unclear. Trimming shortened V by 5 bases and J by 2 bases, and 7 bases separated the two germline ends. This CDR3 has 13 amino acids. CDR3 protein: CASSDGGNQPQHF. The CDR3 bases are TGTGCCAGCAGTGACGGGGGCAATCAGCCCCAGCATTTT.

The chain is built from TRBV20-1 and TRBJ1-3, with D hard to call. CDR1 and CDR2 (germline): DFQATT, SNEGSKA (reference sequence). Trimming took 0 bases from V and 0 from J, leaving 9 bases between them. CDR3 length: 15 amino acids. The CDR3 is CSARDRRGSGNTIYF. The CDR3 bases are TGCAGTGCTAGAGACAGGAGAGGCTCTGGAAACACCATATATTTT.

This clonotype was observed a handful of times. The CDR3 coding sequence is TGTGCCAGCAGCCTCCCCTCCGGGGGGACTGAAGCTTTCTTT. It encodes CASSLPSGGTEAFF. The V call is TRBV11-2, the J call TRBJ1-1; tentatively, D is TRBD1 (5 bases). Germline values: CDR1 SGHAT, CDR2 FQNNGV. This CDR3 spans 14 amino acids. The ends were cut back, 5 bases at V and 5 bases at J, with 15 bases in the middle.

The rearrangement links TRBV6-5 to TRBJ2-2; D not certain. Germline values: CDR1 MNHEY, CDR2 SVGAGI. The V and J ends lost 2 bases and 2 bases respectively, with 6 bases between them. This CDR3 has 14 residues. CDR3 in DNA: TGTGCCAGCAGTTACCTGCCTAACACCGGGGAGCTGTTTTTT. As protein: CASSYLPNTGELFF.

This clonotype was seen only a few times. The J gene is TRBJ2-7, the V gene TRBV6-5, with D perhaps TRBD1 (6 bases). The CDR3 sequence is 13 residues long. Per germline, CDR1 MNHEY and CDR2 SVGAGI. Trimming took 4 bases from V and 7 from J, leaving 14 bases between them. In DNA, the CDR3 is TGTGCCAGCAGTTTCACAGGGAACGGGGAGCAGTACTTC. This codes for CASSFTGNGEQYF.

This clonotype was seen a few times. The chain couples TRBV13 to TRBJ2-5; no clear D gene. The CDR3 is made up of 14 amino acids. The germline CDR1 and CDR2 sequences are PRHDT and FYEKMQ (reference sequence). V was trimmed by 3 bases and J by 0 bases, leaving 8 bases between them. In DNA form, the CDR3 reads TGTGCCAGCAGCTTGACACAGTACCAAGAGACCCAGTACTTC. This translates into CASSLTQYQETQYF. Based on the CDR3 plus reference TRBV13 and TRBJ2-5, the full variable domain is AAGVIQSPRHLIKEKRETATLKCYPIPRHDTVYWYQQGPGQDPQFLISFYEKMQSDKGSIPDRFSAQQFSDYHSELNMSSLELGDSALYFCASSLTQYQETQYFGPGTRLLVL.

This clonotype was seen at least ten times. The chain joins TRBV7-9 to TRBJ2-7, with D unresolved. V lost 5 bases and J 2 bases, leaving 7 bases between the germline ends. CDR1 and CDR2 from the germline V gene are SEHNR and FQNEAQ (reference sequence). The CDR3 is made up of 12 amino acids. CDR3 amino acids: CASSAGPYEQYF. The DNA of the CDR3 is TGTGCCAGCAGCGCCGGTCCCTACGAGCAGTACTTC.

This clonotype was picked up a small number of times. The chain couples TRBV14 to TRBJ2-2; 11 nucleotides align to TRBD1. Germline CDR1 reads SGHDN; CDR2 reads FVKESK. The junction had 7 bases not matched to a gene; V was cut back by 4 bases and J by 3 bases. This CDR3 region has 17 residues. CDR3 nucleotide sequence: TGTGCCAGCAGCCTGAATCCGGGACAGGGGGACACCGGGGAGCTGTTTTTT. It is translated as CASSLNPGQGDTGELFF.

The V and J genes are TRBV20-1 and TRBJ2-1, with 10 nucleotides matching TRBD1. This CDR3 spans 13 amino acids. V lost 0 bases to trimming and J lost 13 bases; unmatched junction nucleotides: 6. CDR1 and CDR2 from the germline V gene are DFQATT and SNEGSKA (reference sequence). The CDR3 DNA sequence: TGCAGTGCTAGAGATCCGGGACAGGGGTACCAGTTCTTC. It translates to CSARDPGQGYQFF.

The gene calls are TRBV2 and TRBJ2-5; possible D gene TRBD2, 5 bases. CDR1 is SNHLY, CDR2 FYNNEI, per germline. This CDR3 has 13 amino acids. Trimming stripped 0 bases from V and 5 bases from J, with 7 bases between. The CDR3 DNA is TGTGCCAGCAGTGAAGCTAGAGGGGAGACCCAGTACTTC. It is translated as CASSEARGETQYF.

This clonotype was seen ten or more times. The chain employs TRBV20-1 and TRBJ1-6; possible D gene TRBD1, 5 bases. Germline assignment: CDR1 DFQATT and CDR2 SNEGSKA (reference sequence). Trimming pared 1 base from V and 3 bases from J, leaving 10 bases between. CDR3 length equals 15 residues. The CDR3 DNA reads as TGCAGTGCTAGAGGCTGGCAGGGCTATAATTCACCCCTCCACTTT. Protein sequence: CSARGWQGYNSPLHF.

Many counts were recorded for this clonotype. This chain joins TRBV27 and TRBJ2-5; D gene ambiguous. The CDR3 extends over 15 amino acids. Looked up from germline, CDR1 is MNHEY and CDR2 is SMNVEV (reference sequence). Trimming removed 6 bases at V and 5 bases at J, with 19 bases between. CDR3 sequence: CASSILNPLDETQYF. The CDR3 DNA reads TGTGCCAGCAGCATACTTAATCCCCTAGACGAGACCCAGTACTTC.

This clonotype showed up just a few times. This sequence joins TRBV3-1 and TRBJ1-1; D is ambiguous. There are 13 residues in the CDR3. V gave up 4 bases and J gave up 0 bases, with 6 bases separating them. From germline, CDR1 is LGHDT and CDR2 YNNKEL (reference sequence). This chain's CDR3 is CASSPSLNTEAFF. CDR3 sequence (DNA): TGTGCCAGCAGCCCAAGCCTGAACACTGAAGCTTTCTTT.

V and J are TRBV2 and TRBJ2-7, with TRBD2 matching 9 bases. The CDR3 has 16 residues. J was trimmed by 3 bases and V by 0 bases; bases with no gene match: 6. Germline CDR1 and CDR2: SNHLY and FYNNEI. As DNA, the CDR3 is TGTGCCAGCAGTGAAGCGAGCGGGGGGTCGGGCTACGAGCAGTACTTC. This translates into CASSEASGGSGYEQYF.